Described below is a single T cell receptor (beta chain) sequence and its context. Antigen: not known. The data were produced by immunoSEQ multiplex PCR, yet TCRdb's version contains in-frame clones alone and is incomplete. Among tens of thousands of clones listed, 90% to 95% were seen once. The sample is drawn from a study of OX40 agonist ivuxolimab in advanced cancers. Turning to the study itself: It was ivuxolimab, an agonistic anti-OX40 (CD134) antibody, that patients were treated with.

Points from the study as a whole: At doses 0.1 to 3.0 mg/kg, CD4+ and CD8+ clones expanded. Among the lowest peripheral clonal expansion occurred in 0.1-3.0 mg/kg partial responders. Antigen specificity of clonally expanded peripheral T cells was not established.

This clonotype was sampled from an adult with an advanced solid tumor such as melanoma, head and neck, liver or kidney cancer. The sequenced sample was CD4+ or CD8+ T cells sorted from blood, obtained in a trial of the OX40 agonist ivuxolimab.

As DNA, the CDR3 is TGTGCCAGCAGCTATAGACAGGGCGCAGATACGCAGTATTTT. As protein: CASSYRQGADTQYF. This chain connects TRBV7-9 to TRBJ2-3; TRBD1 aligns across 7 bases. Trimming took 4 bases from V and 4 from J; bases not matched to a gene: 5. Looked up from germline, CDR1 is SEHNR and CDR2 is FQNEAQ (reference sequence). The CDR3 sequence is 14 residues long.